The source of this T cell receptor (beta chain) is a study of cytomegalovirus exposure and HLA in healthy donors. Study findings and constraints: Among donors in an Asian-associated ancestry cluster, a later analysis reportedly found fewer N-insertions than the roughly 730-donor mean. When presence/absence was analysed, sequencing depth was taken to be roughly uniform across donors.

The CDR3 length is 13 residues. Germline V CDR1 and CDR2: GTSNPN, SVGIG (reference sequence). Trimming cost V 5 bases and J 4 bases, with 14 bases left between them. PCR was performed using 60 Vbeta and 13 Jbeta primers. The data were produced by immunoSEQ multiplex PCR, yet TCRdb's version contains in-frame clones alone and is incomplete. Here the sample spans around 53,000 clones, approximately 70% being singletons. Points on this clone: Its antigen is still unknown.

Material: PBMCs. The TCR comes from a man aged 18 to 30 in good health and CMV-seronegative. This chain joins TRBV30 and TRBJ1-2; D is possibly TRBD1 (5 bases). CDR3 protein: CAWWVGLGYGYTF. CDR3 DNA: TGTGCCTGGTGGGTGGGGCTCGGCTATGGCTACACCTTC. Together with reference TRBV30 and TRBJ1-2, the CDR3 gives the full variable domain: SQTIHQWPATLVQPVGSPLSLECTVEGTSNPNLYWYRQAAGRGLQLLFYSVGIGQISSEVPQNLSASRPQDRQFILSSKKLLLSDSGFYLCAWWVGLGYGYTFGSGTRLTVV.